This is a list of T cell receptor beta chains from one sample in a study of T-cell memory formation after mild COVID-19. TCRdb reanalysed the 5' RACE reads using MiXCR and keeps one entry per CDR3 protein. The sample has approximately 60,000 distinct CDR3 sequences, approximately 9% seen once. The sequenced sample consisted of PBMCs or a T cell subset sorted from them (not recorded which). These receptors were taken from a man aged 18 to 29 who had mild COVID-19 (a few samples of this study predate the infection). Cell type and time point are not known. Both conserved end residues are part of each CDR3. Each record gives: D gene, CDR3 length, clone size, J gene, V gene, CDR3 protein, CDR3 DNA. D genes are given only for firm matches. Expanded clones are given a class, and other clones once, few, many or no size at all.

>NA|14|few|TRBJ2-3|TRBV18
CASSLNSLTDTQYF
TGTGCCAGCTCACTAAACAGCCTGACAGATACGCAGTATTTT
>NA|16|NA|TRBJ2-3|TRBV7-2
CASSRGPMGDTDTQYF
TGTGCCAGCAGCCGCGGGCCTATGGGAGACACAGATACGCAGTATTTT
>NA|11|few|TRBJ2-5|TRBV9
CASSEGETQYF
TGTGCCAGCAGCGAGGGGGAGACCCAGTACTTC
>NA|15|many|TRBJ2-7|TRBV7-2
CASSLAPFRTYEQYF
TGTGCCAGCAGCTTAGCGCCGTTTAGGACCTACGAGCAGTACTTC
>NA|13|NA|TRBJ1-4|TRBV6-1
CASSEGGTEKLFF
TGTGCCAGCAGTGAGGGAGGGACCGAAAAACTGTTTTTT
>NA|14|many|TRBJ1-1|TRBV7-9
CASSPDVSYTEAFF
TGTGCCAGCAGCCCGGATGTAAGTTACACTGAAGCTTTCTTT
>NA|14|NA|TRBJ1-5|TRBV20-1
CSAKPGSSNQPQHF
TGCAGTGCCAAACCGGGGTCTAGCAATCAGCCCCAGCATTTT
>TRBD2|14|few|TRBJ2-5|TRBV7-9
CASSLARLAETQYF
TGTGCCAGCAGCTTAGCCCGACTAGCGGAGACCCAGTACTTC
>NA|13|few|TRBJ1-2|TRBV9
CASSVEGQGGYTF
TGTGCCAGCAGCGTAGAGGGTCAAGGTGGCTACACCTTC
>TRBD1|14|NA|TRBJ1-2|TRBV5-4
CASSSTDRGSGYTF
TGTGCCAGCAGCTCTACGGACAGGGGTTCCGGCTACACCTTC
>NA|15|many|TRBJ2-5|TRBV7-2
CASSLISDQQETQYF
TGTGCCAGCAGCTTAATCTCAGACCAACAAGAGACCCAGTACTTC
>NA|14|few|TRBJ2-7|TRBV4-1
CASSQDGPLREQYF
TGCGCCAGCAGCCAAGATGGCCCCCTGCGGGAGCAGTACTTC
>NA|14|few|TRBJ2-5|TRBV7-9
CASSWTNNQETQYF
TGTGCCAGCAGCTGGACCAATAACCAAGAGACCCAGTACTTC
>NA|14|few|TRBJ2-1|TRBV5-4
CASSPLGGLHEQFF
TGTGCCAGCAGCCCCCTGGGGGGGCTCCATGAGCAGTTCTTC
>TRBD1|14|many|TRBJ2-2|TRBV12-3/TRBV12-4
CASRPQGVGGELFF
TGTGCCAGCAGGCCCCAGGGGGTTGGCGGGGAGCTGTTTTTT
>TRBD2|18|many|TRBJ2-5|TRBV7-2
CASSLISGGAQIQETQYF
TGTGCCAGCAGCTTAATTAGCGGGGGAGCCCAAATCCAAGAGACCCAGTACTTC
>NA|17|NA|TRBJ1-2|TRBV28
CASSSQILYRESYGYTF
TGTGCCAGCAGTTCGCAGATCCTTTACAGGGAGAGCTATGGCTACACCTTC
>NA|14|once|TRBJ1-4|TRBV7-9
CASSPQGRNEKLFF
TGTGCCAGCAGCCCACAGGGAAGGAATGAAAAACTGTTTTTT
>TRBD1|16|many|TRBJ1-5|TRBV4-1
CASSLRQGRGYQPQHF
TGCGCCAGCAGCTTACGACAGGGCAGGGGGTATCAGCCCCAGCATTTT
>NA|15|NA|TRBJ1-5|TRBV5-1
CASSFSGEVGQPQHF
TGCGCCAGCAGCTTCTCAGGGGAGGTCGGACAGCCCCAGCATTTT
>NA|17|few|TRBJ2-6|TRBV7-6
CASSPGRRESGANVLTF
TGTGCCAGCAGCCCCGGACGTCGGGAATCTGGGGCCAACGTCCTGACTTTC
>NA|13|NA|TRBJ1-5|TRBV10-3
CAITEGLGQPQHF
TGTGCCATCACGGAGGGCCTTGGGCAGCCCCAGCATTTT
>TRBD1|16|many|TRBJ1-6|TRBV5-1
CASSSGQGSYNSPLHF
TGCGCCAGCAGTAGCGGACAGGGCTCCTATAATTCACCCCTCCACTTT
>TRBD2|17|few|TRBJ2-3|TRBV29-1
CSVDGLAGGPGTDTQYF
TGCAGCGTTGATGGACTAGCGGGGGGGCCGGGCACAGATACGCAGTATTTT
>NA|15|NA|TRBJ2-3|TRBV5-1
CASTRGARRTDTQYF
TGCGCCAGCACCAGGGGCGCTCGGCGCACAGATACGCAGTATTTT
>NA|15|NA|TRBJ1-6|TRBV6-5
CASRDTQGIHSPLHF
TGTGCCAGCAGGGACACTCAGGGGATTCATTCACCCCTCCACTTT
>NA|15|NA|TRBJ2-3|TRBV7-2
CASRGFSYLADTQYF
TGTGCCAGCAGGGGTTTTTCGTATCTAGCGGATACGCAGTATTTT
>NA|14|many|TRBJ2-1|TRBV7-2
CASSLEVSYNEQFF
TGTGCCAGCAGCTTAGAGGTCTCCTACAATGAGCAGTTCTTC
>NA|16|NA|TRBJ2-5|TRBV12-5
CASVPPADPYQETQYF
TGTGCTAGTGTCCCCCCCGCGGATCCCTACCAAGAGACCCAGTACTTC
>TRBD1|15|NA|TRBJ1-4|TRBV28
CASSRGQGAGEKLFF
TGTGCCAGCAGCCGCGGACAGGGGGCCGGTGAAAAACTGTTTTTT
>NA|14|many|TRBJ2-3|TRBV5-4
CASSLKAGGDTQYF
TGTGCCAGCAGCTTGAAGGCCGGGGGAGATACGCAGTATTTT
>TRBD1|14|many|TRBJ2-2|TRBV7-2
CASSYRGGTGELFF
TGTGCCAGCAGCTACAGGGGTGGCACCGGGGAGCTGTTTTTT
>TRBD1|15|NA|TRBJ2-2|TRBV7-9
CASSYGQGATGELFF
TGTGCCAGCAGCTACGGACAGGGGGCTACCGGGGAGCTGTTTTTT
>NA|16|many|TRBJ1-4|TRBV5-1
CASSLNPVATNEKLFF
TGCGCCAGCAGCTTGAACCCAGTTGCAACTAATGAAAAACTGTTTTTT
>NA|14|many|TRBJ2-5|TRBV7-9
CASSRWDDGETQYF
TGTGCCAGCAGCCGCTGGGACGATGGAGAGACCCAGTACTTC
>TRBD2|17|few|TRBJ2-5|TRBV6-2/TRBV6-3
CASSYSPGKTSRETQYF
TGTGCCAGCAGTTACTCACCGGGCAAGACTAGCCGAGAGACCCAGTACTTC
>TRBD2|18|few|TRBJ2-2|TRBV30
CAWMKGYRTSGHTGELFF
TGTGCCTGGATGAAGGGGTACCGGACTAGCGGGCACACCGGGGAGCTGTTTTTT
>TRBD2|16|few|TRBJ2-3|TRBV5-1
CASREGTSGGQNTQYF
TGCGCCAGCAGGGAAGGGACTAGCGGGGGGCAAAATACGCAGTATTTT
>TRBD1|14|NA|TRBJ2-2|TRBV30
CAWGTGGYTGELFF
TGTGCCTGGGGGACAGGGGGCTATACCGGGGAGCTGTTTTTT
>TRBD2|14|medium-sized|TRBJ2-5|TRBV7-2
CASSLVGGGETQYF
TGTGCCAGCAGCTTAGTCGGCGGGGGAGAGACCCAGTACTTC
>NA|15|NA|TRBJ1-6|TRBV12-3/TRBV12-4
CASSLQGYRNSPLHF
TGTGCCAGCAGCCTTCAGGGATATCGCAATTCACCCCTCCACTTT
>TRBD1|12|few|TRBJ1-1|TRBV29-1
CSGGQPNTEAFF
TGCAGCGGGGGACAGCCGAACACTGAAGCTTTCTTT
>NA|13|few|TRBJ2-7|TRBV6-2/TRBV6-3
CASSTGMDYEQYF
TGTGCCAGCAGTACGGGGATGGACTACGAGCAGTACTTC
>TRBD1|13|few|TRBJ1-5|TRBV20-1
CSAWTGFNQPQHF
TGCAGTGCCTGGACAGGGTTCAATCAGCCCCAGCATTTT
>TRBD1|14|many|TRBJ2-1|TRBV4-3
CASSPRPGGTEQFF
TGCGCCAGCAGCCCGCGCCCAGGGGGAACTGAGCAGTTCTTC
>TRBD1|14|many|TRBJ1-5|TRBV5-1
CASSLQGGNQPQHF
TGTGCCAGCAGCTTACAGGGGGGCAATCAGCCCCAGCATTTT
>TRBD2|16|few|TRBJ2-1|TRBV20-1
CSAPGTSGGTYNEQFF
TGCAGTGCTCCAGGGACTAGCGGGGGGACGTACAATGAGCAGTTCTTC
>NA|15|few|TRBJ1-2|TRBV4-1
CASSQDEEGAGGYTF
TGCGCCAGCAGCCAAGATGAAGAAGGGGCCGGTGGCTACACCTTC
>NA|13|NA|TRBJ2-3|TRBV30
CAWGTKATDTQYF
TGTGCCTGGGGCACGAAAGCGACAGATACGCAGTATTTT
>NA|19|NA|TRBJ2-5|TRBV7-9
CASSFLPTGKEVVSETQYF
TGTGCCAGCAGCTTCCTTCCGACAGGCAAGGAGGTGGTCAGTGAGACCCAGTACTTC
>NA|15|few|TRBJ1-4|TRBV7-2
CASSLAAGRAEKLFF
TGTGCCAGCAGCTTAGCGGCAGGGCGGGCCGAAAAACTGTTTTTT
>NA|13|few|TRBJ1-1|TRBV12-3/TRBV12-4
CASSEPPGGWAFF
TGTGCCAGCAGCGAACCACCGGGTGGTTGGGCTTTCTTT
>NA|14|few|TRBJ2-5|TRBV7-2
CASSLAPGLETQYF
TGTGCCAGCAGCTTAGCTCCAGGACTGGAGACCCAGTACTTC
>NA|14|NA|TRBJ2-7|TRBV3-1
CASSQEGTAHEQYF
TGTGCCAGCAGCCAAGAGGGAACAGCCCACGAGCAGTACTTC
>TRBD2|16|NA|TRBJ2-3|TRBV5-4
CASRTGTSGFTDTQYF
TGTGCCAGCAGGACGGGGACTAGCGGATTCACAGATACGCAGTATTTT
>TRBD1|13|many|TRBJ2-7|TRBV12-3/TRBV12-4
CASSSDRVHEQYF
TGTGCCAGCAGTTCCGACAGGGTCCACGAGCAGTACTTC
>NA|15|NA|TRBJ1-5|TRBV20-1
CSARPGGGSNQPQHF
TGCAGTGCTAGACCTGGGGGGGGGAGCAATCAGCCCCAGCATTTT
>NA|14|medium-sized|TRBJ2-7|TRBV5-1
CASSLAVGIYEQYF
TGCGCCAGCAGCTTGGCCGTGGGGATTTACGAGCAGTACTTC
>NA|12|few|TRBJ2-1|TRBV18
CASSPQGDEQFF
TGTGCCAGCTCACCACAGGGTGATGAGCAGTTCTTC
>NA|13|many|TRBJ2-5|TRBV29-1
CSVERAGPETQYF
TGCAGCGTAGAGAGGGCCGGTCCAGAGACCCAGTACTTC